A single sample gave rise to the 28 T cell receptor beta chains below, sequenced in a study of human T cells and chemical hapten exposure. TCRdb passed the RACE reads through MiXCR, listing each CDR3 protein once. The table shows around 350,000 distinct CDR3 sequences, with 4.5% to 7% occurring only once. Time point denoted: pre-sensitization, week 0. Treatment reported: therapeutic diphenylcyclopropenone sensitization with weekly scalp DPC. Sequencing used whole blood, obtained in connection with sensitization to the hapten diphenylcyclopropenone (DPC). These receptors were obtained from a young woman with alopecia areata. Some clones in this sample may be carry-over from other donors' samples.

This clonotype appeared a few times. The V and J genes are TRBV10-3 and TRBJ2-5, with 15 bases that match TRBD2. J lost 5 bases, V lost 9 bases, and 4 bases had no gene match. Germline V gene data show CDR1 as ENHRY and CDR2 as SYGVKD. The CDR3 runs 14 residues. The chain's CDR3 is CAIAGTSGGETQYF. CDR3 nucleotides: TGTGCCATAGCCGGGACTAGCGGGGGGGAGACCCAGTACTTC.

This clonotype came up a few times. The chain is built from TRBV30 and TRBJ1-5; 8 bases line up with TRBD1. The CDR3 runs to 14 residues. Germline CDR1 and CDR2: GTSNPN and SVGIG (reference sequence). The ends lost 3 bases at V and 6 bases at J; junction bases unmatched: 7. The CDR3 DNA reads as TGTGCCTGGAGGATACTACAGGGGGGTCAGCCCCAGCATTTT. Translated, it gives CAWRILQGGQPQHF.

This rearrangement joins TRBV19 to TRBJ1-5, with no clear D. Looked up from germline, CDR1 is LNHDA and CDR2 is SQIVND (reference sequence). V dropped 3 bases and J dropped 4 bases, with 7 bases sitting between them. CDR3 size: 13 residues. CDR3: CASSIRVNQPQHF. CDR3 sequence (DNA): TGTGCCAGTAGTATTAGGGTGAATCAGCCCCAGCATTTT.

This clonotype was seen repeatedly, ten times or more. This sequence joins TRBV4-3 and TRBJ1-4; D gene ambiguous. Germline V gene lookup returns CDR1 LGHNA and CDR2 YSLEER. Between the trimmed V and J ends, which lost 4 bases and 7 bases, there was a span of 13 bases. The length of the CDR3 is 14 residues. The CDR3 loop is CASSLGPWSEKLFF. The CDR3 DNA reads as TGCGCCAGCAGCCTTGGCCCCTGGAGTGAAAAACTGTTTTTT.

This clonotype turned up a few times. This rearrangement joins TRBV27 to TRBJ2-6, with a possible D match to TRBD2 (6 bases). The V gene lost 6 bases and the J gene lost 0 bases, with 12 bases spanning the gap. This CDR3 comprises 16 residues. CDR1 MNHEY and CDR2 SMNVEV come from the germline V gene (reference sequence). CDR3 protein: CASRPSGPSGANVLTF. CDR3 sequence (DNA): TGTGCCAGCAGACCCAGCGGGCCCTCTGGGGCCAACGTCCTGACTTTC.

This chain connects TRBV5-1 to TRBJ2-7, with D hard to call. The CDR3 loop spans 14 amino acids. Trimming shortened V by 0 bases and J by 2 bases, and 9 bases separated the two germline ends. In germline, CDR1 is SGHRS, CDR2 YFSETQ. CDR3 bases: TGCGCCAGCAGCTTGGTCTGGGGTCCCTACGAGCAGTACTTC. It translates to CASSLVWGPYEQYF.

The chain uses TRBV7-2 and TRBJ1-6; possible D gene TRBD1, 6 bases. Deletions cut 0 bases from V and 5 bases from J, with 14 bases between. Germline V CDR1 and CDR2: SGHTA, FQGNSA. The CDR3 totals 17 residues. This chain's CDR3 is CASSLAAGVTNNSPLHF. The CDR3 DNA sequence: TGTGCCAGCAGCTTAGCGGCAGGGGTTACCAATAATTCACCCCTCCACTTT.

As for this clonotype: One end of the junction is discordant with germline, which a read error may explain. The chain carries TRBV11-2 and TRBJ2-5; a weak D match, TRBD1 (7 bases). CDR3 size: 14 residues. Germline V CDR1 and CDR2: SGHAT, FQNNGV. The CDR3 spells CACSFSGGTETQYF. The CDR3 DNA reads as TGTGCCTGCAGCTTCTCAGGGGGGACGGAGACCCAGTACTTC.

The CDR3 region is CASSSLAGGAYNEQFF. CDR3 coding DNA: TGTGCCAGCAGCTCCCTAGCGGGGGGAGCTTACAATGAGCAGTTCTTC. This chain joins TRBV11-2 and TRBJ2-1; 11 bases align to TRBD2. J gave up 4 bases and V 4 bases, and 6 bases lay outside the gene matches. Germline-derived CDR1 and CDR2 are SGHAT and FQNNGV. The CDR3 extends over 16 amino acids.

Many counts were recorded for this clonotype. The chain couples TRBV10-3 to TRBJ2-5, with D unresolved. The CDR3 consists of 11 residues. Deletions cut 8 bases from V and 5 bases from J, with 9 bases between. The V gene's germline CDR1 is ENHRY and CDR2 SYGVKD. The CDR3 here is CAIGTTETQYF. The CDR3 DNA reads TGTGCCATCGGCACGACGGAGACCCAGTACTTC.

This clonotype was observed many times. This sequence joins TRBV6-2 or TRBV6-3 and TRBJ1-2, with a weak D call TRBD1 (6 bases). Between the trimmed V and J ends, which lost 0 bases and 8 bases, there was a span of 19 bases. Per germline, CDR1 MNHEY and CDR2 SVGEGT. CDR3 length: 16 residues. CDR3 DNA: TGTGCCAGCAGTTACTCGTGGCCAGGGGATGTCTACGGCTACACCTTC. This gives the protein CASSYSWPGDVYGYTF.

V usage is TRBV5-1 and J usage is TRBJ2-2, with 7 bases fitting TRBD1. Germline V gives CDR1 SGHRS, CDR2 YFSETQ. The CDR3 is 13 amino acids. V was clipped by 5 bases and J by 7 bases; unmatched bases: 5. This CDR3 reads CASSSDRIGELFF. The CDR3 DNA follows: TGCGCCAGCAGTTCGGACAGGATCGGGGAGCTGTTTTTT.

This clonotype was recorded a few times. The rearrangement joins TRBV20-1 to TRBJ1-1, with unresolved D. V shed 0 bases and J shed 3 bases, with 14 bases lying between them. Germline V gene sequence: CDR1 DFQATT, CDR2 SNEGSKA (reference sequence). The CDR3 has 15 amino acids. The CDR3 is CSARERLGFDTEAFF. The CDR3 DNA reads TGCAGTGCTAGAGAGAGGTTAGGATTCGACACTGAAGCTTTCTTT.

This clonotype was recorded at least ten times. This chain uses TRBV7-9 with TRBJ2-5; no reliable D call. This CDR3 has 13 amino acids. CDR1 is SEHNR and CDR2 is FQNEAQ in the germline V gene (reference sequence). Between the trimmed V and J ends, which lost 5 bases and 3 bases, there was a span of 10 bases. The CDR3 loop reads CASSHSLEETQYF. CDR3 coding DNA: TGTGCCAGCAGCCACTCCCTGGAAGAGACCCAGTACTTC.

This clonotype was seen only a few times. The genes are TRBV12-3 or TRBV12-4 and TRBJ1-1; TRBD1 might be the D (6 bases). The CDR3 spans 15 residues. Trimming removed 6 bases from V and 5 bases from J, with 19 bases in between. The CDR3 reads CASSPRQVLGTEAFF. The CDR3 DNA is TGTGCCAGCAGCCCCCGACAGGTTCTCGGGACTGAAGCTTTCTTT.

This clonotype was observed a handful of times. Here the CDR3 DNA reads TGCGCCAGCAGCCAAGGGACAGGGAGAATTTTGAGCTCCTACAATGAGCAGTTCTTC. Its protein product is CASSQGTGRILSSYNEQFF. The genes are TRBV4-3 and TRBJ2-1, with 8 bases that match TRBD1. This CDR3 is built from 19 residues. CDR1 is LGHNA, CDR2 YSLEER, per germline. The ends lost 1 base at V and 0 bases at J; junction bases unmatched: 11.

This clonotype showed up many times. This chain joins TRBV4-2 and TRBJ2-3; D may match TRBD1 or TRBD2 (5 bases each). Germline V gene data show CDR1 as LGHNA and CDR2 as YNFKEQ. CDR3 length: 16 amino acids. V dropped 4 bases and J dropped 4 bases, with 18 bases sitting between them. The CDR3 protein is CASSLSGDLSADTQYF. DNA for the CDR3: TGTGCCAGCAGCCTCTCTGGGGACCTATCAGCAGATACGCAGTATTTT.

This clonotype was picked up many times. V and J are TRBV12-3 or TRBV12-4 and TRBJ1-5, with D possibly matching TRBD1 (5 bases). The CDR3 sequence is 15 residues long. Trimming stripped 3 bases from V and 2 bases from J, with 11 bases between. As DNA, the CDR3 is TGTGCCAGCAGTTTGTTCCGGGGCCGCAATCAGCCCCAGCATTTT. Amino acids: CASSLFRGRNQPQHF.

This clonotype has just a few counts. The chain recombines TRBV7-9 with TRBJ2-7, with a weak D call TRBD1 (6 bases). The CDR3 sequence is 14 residues long. Germline V gene data show CDR1 as SEHNR and CDR2 as FQNEAQ (reference sequence). The V and J ends lost 3 bases and 5 bases respectively, with 14 bases between them. In DNA, the CDR3 is TGTGCCAGCAGCTTGGACAGCTCCACGGACGAGCAGTACTTC. Its protein is CASSLDSSTDEQYF.

The rearrangement joins TRBV10-3 to TRBJ1-1; weak D call: TRBD1 (5 bases). This CDR3 has 16 amino acids. CDR1 and CDR2 from the germline V gene are ENHRY and SYGVKD. V was clipped by 2 bases and J by 1 base, with 14 bases between them. DNA of the CDR3: TGTGCCATCAGTGAGGTTTCGGTTACAGGGAACACTGAAGCTTTCTTT. It yields the protein CAISEVSVTGNTEAFF.

This clonotype has ten or more counts. The rearrangement joins TRBV24-1 to TRBJ2-7, with 9 nucleotides matching TRBD2. Germline CDR1 is KGHDR and CDR2 is SFDVKD. The CDR3 totals 13 residues. Unmatched junction bases numbered 2, after V lost 9 bases and J lost 0 bases. The CDR3 region has the DNA TGTGCCACCTCTAGCGGGGACTCCTACGAGCAGTACTTC. Its translation is CATSSGDSYEQYF.

This clonotype was counted at least ten times. The chain joins TRBV4-3 to TRBJ2-6, with D perhaps TRBD1 (6 bases). V dropped 1 base and J dropped 0 bases, with 7 bases sitting between them. Per germline, CDR1 LGHNA and CDR2 YSLEER. The CDR3 consists of 16 residues. The CDR3 sequence is CASSQGTVSGANVLTF. CDR3 DNA sequence: TGCGCCAGCAGCCAAGGGACAGTCTCTGGGGCCAACGTCCTGACTTTC.

The J gene is TRBJ2-5, the V gene TRBV4-3; 12 bases fit TRBD2. Per germline, CDR1 LGHNA and CDR2 YSLEER. J was trimmed by 5 bases and V by 1 base; bases with no gene match: 8. The CDR3 is made up of 17 amino acids. The CDR3 bases are TGCGCCAGCAGCCAAGGGGTCTCTAGCGGGGGGGTGGAGACCCAGTACTTC. Translated, it gives CASSQGVSSGGVETQYF.

This clonotype was counted only a few times. This rearrangement joins TRBV5-8 to TRBJ2-3, with D perhaps TRBD1 (6 bases). This CDR3 contains 18 residues. Germline CDR1 SGHTS, CDR2 YDEGEE. Trimming pared 1 base from V and 0 bases from J, leaving 18 bases between. In DNA, the CDR3 is TGTGCCAGCAGCTTGTGGACAGCCGCAATCACTAGCACAGATACGCAGTATTTT. As protein: CASSLWTAAITSTDTQYF. Complete variable domain (other parts from reference TRBV5-8 and TRBJ2-3): EAGVTQSPTHLIKTRGQQATLRCSPISGHTSVYWYQQALGLGLQFLLWYDEGEERNRGNFPPRFSGRQFPNYSSELNVNALELEDSALYLCASSLWTAAITSTDTQYFGPGTRLTVL.

This clonotype has at least ten counts. This chain joins TRBV29-1 and TRBJ2-3; no clear D. The germline CDR1 and CDR2 sequences are SQVTM and ANQGSEA. The germline V and J ends were trimmed by 4 bases and 1 base, with 3 bases remaining between them. This CDR3 contains 11 residues. CDR3 protein: CSVAGTDTQYF. In DNA form, the CDR3 reads TGCAGCGTTGCTGGCACAGATACGCAGTATTTT.

The chain joins TRBV13 to TRBJ2-7; tentative D call: TRBD2 (5 bases). CDR1 is PRHDT, CDR2 FYEKMQ, per germline (reference sequence). This CDR3 region has 12 residues. V lost 5 bases and J 6 bases, leaving 11 bases between the germline ends. The DNA for the CDR3 is TGTGCCAGCAGCGAGGGCCGATCCGAGCAGTACTTC. Encoded protein: CASSEGRSEQYF.

The genes are TRBV5-6 and TRBJ1-1; 8 positions agree with TRBD1. With 4 bases clipped from V and 3 bases from J, the junction kept 8 bases outside the gene matches. The CDR3 has 15 amino acids. The germline V gene has CDR1 SGHDT and CDR2 YYEEEE. CDR3 sequence reads: CASSIYDRGDTEAFF. For the CDR3, the DNA is TGTGCCAGCAGCATATATGACAGGGGAGACACTGAAGCTTTCTTT.

This sequence joins TRBV5-1 and TRBJ1-5, with TRBD1 matching 12 bases. This CDR3 spans 15 amino acids. The ends lost 4 bases at V and 5 bases at J; junction bases unmatched: 4. Looked up from germline, CDR1 is SGHRS and CDR2 is YFSETQ. The CDR3 protein is CASSLGQGAHQPQHF. The DNA of the CDR3 is TGCGCCAGCAGCCTGGGACAGGGGGCTCATCAGCCCCAGCATTTT.